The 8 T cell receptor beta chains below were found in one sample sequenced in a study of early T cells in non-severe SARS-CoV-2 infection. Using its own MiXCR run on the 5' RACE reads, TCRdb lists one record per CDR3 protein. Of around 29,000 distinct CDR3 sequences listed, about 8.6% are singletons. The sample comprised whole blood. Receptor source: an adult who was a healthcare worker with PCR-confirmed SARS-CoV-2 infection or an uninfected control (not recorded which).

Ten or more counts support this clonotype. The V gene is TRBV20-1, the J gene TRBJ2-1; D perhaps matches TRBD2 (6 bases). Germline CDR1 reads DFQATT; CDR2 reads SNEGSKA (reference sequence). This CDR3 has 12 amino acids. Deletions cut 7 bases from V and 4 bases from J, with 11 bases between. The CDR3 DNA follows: TGCAGTGGCGGGGCGGCGTACAATGAGCAGTTCTTC. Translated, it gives CSGGAAYNEQFF.

The CDR3 region has the DNA TGCGCCAGCAGCTTTGAGGGAGGGTTTGCTAACACTGAAGCTTTCTTT. This translates into CASSFEGGFANTEAFF. The genes are TRBV5-1 and TRBJ1-1; unclear D gene. Trimming removed 2 bases at V and 2 bases at J, with 16 bases between. CDR3 size: 16 residues. Germline CDR1 reads SGHRS; CDR2 reads YFSETQ.

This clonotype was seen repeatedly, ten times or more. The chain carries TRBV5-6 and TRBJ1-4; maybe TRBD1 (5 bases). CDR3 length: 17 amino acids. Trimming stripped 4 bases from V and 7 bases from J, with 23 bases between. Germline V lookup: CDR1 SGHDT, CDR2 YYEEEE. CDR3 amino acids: CASSLQVGTPGREKLFF. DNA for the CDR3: TGTGCCAGCAGCCTACAAGTAGGGACTCCGGGACGTGAAAAACTGTTTTTT.

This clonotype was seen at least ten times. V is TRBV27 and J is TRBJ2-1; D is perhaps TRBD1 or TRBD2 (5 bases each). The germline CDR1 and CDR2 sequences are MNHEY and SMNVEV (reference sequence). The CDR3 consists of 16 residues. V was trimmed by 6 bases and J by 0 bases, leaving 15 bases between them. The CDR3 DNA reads TGTGCCAGCAGGCCGACCGGGGCCGTCTCCTACAATGAGCAGTTCTTC. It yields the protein CASRPTGAVSYNEQFF.

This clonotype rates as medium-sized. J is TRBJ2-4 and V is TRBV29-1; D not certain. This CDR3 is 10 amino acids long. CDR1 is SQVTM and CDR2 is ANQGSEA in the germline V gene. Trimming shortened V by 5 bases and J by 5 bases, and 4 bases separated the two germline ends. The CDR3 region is CSVRQNIQYF. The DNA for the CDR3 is TGCAGCGTTCGGCAAAACATTCAGTACTTC.

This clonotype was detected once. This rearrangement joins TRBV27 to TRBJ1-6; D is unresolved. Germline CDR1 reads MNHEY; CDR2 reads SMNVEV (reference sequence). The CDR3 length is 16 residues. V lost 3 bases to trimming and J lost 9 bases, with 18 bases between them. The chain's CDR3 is CASSFLLGTSGSPLHF. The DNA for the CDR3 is TGTGCCAGCAGTTTCCTCCTCGGTACCTCCGGTTCACCCCTCCACTTT.

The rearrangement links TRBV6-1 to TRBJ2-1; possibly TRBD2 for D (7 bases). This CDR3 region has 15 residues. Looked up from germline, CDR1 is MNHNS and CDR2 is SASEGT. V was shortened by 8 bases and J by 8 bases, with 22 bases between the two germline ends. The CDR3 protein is CASLLRTGGADEQFF. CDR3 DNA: TGTGCCAGCCTACTTCGAACTGGGGGGGCGGATGAGCAGTTCTTC.

CDR3 region: CASSVRVSTDTQYF. CDR3 DNA sequence: TGTGCCAGTAGTGTACGGGTTAGCACAGATACGCAGTATTTT. The chain joins TRBV19 to TRBJ2-3; D is unclear. This CDR3 has 14 amino acids. V was trimmed by 5 bases and J by 0 bases, leaving 9 bases between them. Looked up from germline, CDR1 is LNHDA and CDR2 is SQIVND (reference sequence).